This TCR beta chain stems from a study of cytomegalovirus exposure and HLA in healthy donors. Across the study: The use of the same platform for the roughly 110 validation repertoires and the 600 to 800 first-cohort repertoires was reported by a later analysis.

V shed 4 bases and J shed 1 base, with 11 bases lying between them. The CDR3 is made up of 14 amino acids. The germline gives CDR1 SGHRS, CDR2 YFSETQ. TCRdb keeps only in-frame clones here, not all; method: immunoSEQ multiplex PCR. The sample yields some 250,000 clones, around 87% seen once. Sequenced input: PBMCs. The chain has TRBV5-1 and TRBJ2-5, with D unresolved. The sequence was collected from a woman aged 25 to 39 in good health and CMV-seropositive. The CDR3 loop is CASSKDIVQETQYF. CDR3 coding DNA: TGCGCCAGCAGCAAAGATATAGTCCAAGAGACCCAGTACTTC.